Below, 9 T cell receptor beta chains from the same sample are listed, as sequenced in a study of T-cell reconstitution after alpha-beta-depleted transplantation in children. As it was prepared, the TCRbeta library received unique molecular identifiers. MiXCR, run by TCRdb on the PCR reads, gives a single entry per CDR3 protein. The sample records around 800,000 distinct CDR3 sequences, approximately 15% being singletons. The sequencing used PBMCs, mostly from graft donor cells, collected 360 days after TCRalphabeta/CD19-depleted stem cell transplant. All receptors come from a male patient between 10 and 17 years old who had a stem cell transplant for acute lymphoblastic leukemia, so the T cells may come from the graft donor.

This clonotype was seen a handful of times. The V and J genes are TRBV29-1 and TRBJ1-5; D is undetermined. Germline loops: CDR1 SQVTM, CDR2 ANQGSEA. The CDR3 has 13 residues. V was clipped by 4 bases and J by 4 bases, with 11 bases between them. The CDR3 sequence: CSVGARRNQPQHF. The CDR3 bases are TGCAGCGTTGGTGCCAGGAGGAATCAGCCCCAGCATTTT.

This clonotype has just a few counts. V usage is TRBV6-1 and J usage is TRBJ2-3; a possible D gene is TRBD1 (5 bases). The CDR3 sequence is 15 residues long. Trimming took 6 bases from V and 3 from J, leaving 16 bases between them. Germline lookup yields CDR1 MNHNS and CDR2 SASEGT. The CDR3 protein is CASRAWGGETDTQYF. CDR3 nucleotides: TGTGCCAGCAGGGCCTGGGGCGGTGAGACAGATACGCAGTATTTT.

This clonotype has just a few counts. In nucleotides, the CDR3 is TGTGCCAGCAGTTACTCGCCTTTCGCGACAGTCCACGAGCAGTACTTC. Its protein is CASSYSPFATVHEQYF. The rearrangement uses TRBV6-5 and TRBJ2-7, with a weak D call TRBD1 (5 bases). Trimming shortened V by 0 bases and J by 5 bases, and 17 bases separated the two germline ends. The CDR3 has 16 amino acids. CDR1 and CDR2 (germline): MNHEY, SVGAGI.

CDR3 amino acids: CASTPDRERVLFF. The CDR3 coding sequence is TGTGCCAGCACCCCGGACAGGGAAAGAGTGCTGTTTTTT. V gene TRBV11-2 combines with J gene TRBJ2-2; the match to TRBD1 covers 8 bases. Germline CDR1 and CDR2: SGHAT and FQNNGV. The junction had 11 bases not matched to a gene; V was cut back by 7 bases and J by 13 bases. CDR3 length equals 13 residues.

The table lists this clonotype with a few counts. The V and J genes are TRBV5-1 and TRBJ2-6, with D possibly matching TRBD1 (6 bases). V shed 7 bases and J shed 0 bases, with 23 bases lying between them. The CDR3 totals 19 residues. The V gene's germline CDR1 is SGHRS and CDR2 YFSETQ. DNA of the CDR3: TGCGCCAGCGGACCCCCGGGACACCGAATTTCCTCTGGGGCCAACGTCCTGACTTTC. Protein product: CASGPPGHRISSGANVLTF.

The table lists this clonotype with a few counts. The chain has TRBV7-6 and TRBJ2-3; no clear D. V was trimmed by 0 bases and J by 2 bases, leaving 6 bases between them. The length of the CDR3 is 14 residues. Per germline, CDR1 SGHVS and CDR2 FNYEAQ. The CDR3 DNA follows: TGTGCCAGCAGCTTAGCGGAGCTCACAGATACGCAGTATTTT. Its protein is CASSLAELTDTQYF.

CDR3 DNA sequence: TGTGCCAGCAGCTTTATAGCATGGGTCTCCATCAATTCACCCCTCCACTTT. Translating gives CASSFIAWVSINSPLHF. This sequence joins TRBV7-8 and TRBJ1-6, with D unclear. The CDR3 has 17 amino acids. Between the trimmed V and J ends, which lost 3 bases and 7 bases, there was a span of 19 bases. Per the germline V gene, CDR1 is SGHVS and CDR2 is FQNEAQ.

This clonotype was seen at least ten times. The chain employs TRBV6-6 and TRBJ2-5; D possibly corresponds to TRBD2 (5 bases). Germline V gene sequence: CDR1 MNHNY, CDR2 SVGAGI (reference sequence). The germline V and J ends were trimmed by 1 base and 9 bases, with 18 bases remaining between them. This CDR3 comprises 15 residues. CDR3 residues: CASSYLGAGGVAQYF. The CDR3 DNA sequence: TGTGCCAGCAGTTACTTGGGCGCGGGTGGCGTGGCCCAGTACTTC.

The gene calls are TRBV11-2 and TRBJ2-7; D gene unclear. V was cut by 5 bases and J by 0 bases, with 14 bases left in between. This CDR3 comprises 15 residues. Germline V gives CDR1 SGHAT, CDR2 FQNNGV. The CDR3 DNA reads TGTGCCAGCAGCCCTACCTACAGCCTCTCCTACGAGCAGTACTTC. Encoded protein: CASSPTYSLSYEQYF.